The text below deals with one T cell receptor beta chain. Its antigen is not identified. Sequenced by immunoSEQ multiplex PCR; TCRdb stores in-frame clones only, minus some. This sample has about 80,000 clones, with around 86% found just once. Excluded were patients having autoimmune disease history or systemic immunosuppression. This sample is drawn from a study of OX40 agonist ivuxolimab in advanced cancers. The wider study: Partial responses occurred in three patients (one hepatocellular carcinoma, two cutaneous melanoma). Study-level points and caveats: A proportion of nonresponders additionally exhibited low normalized T-cell clonal expansion. Determination of antigen specificity was not performed for the expanded peripheral T cells.

There are 13 residues in the CDR3. The V end lost 8 bases, the J end lost 2 bases, and 13 bases lay between the germline ends. CDR1 and CDR2 from the germline V gene are MNHNY and SVGAGI (reference sequence). The sequence was obtained from an adult with an advanced solid tumor such as melanoma, head and neck, liver or kidney cancer. The chain is built from TRBV6-6 and TRBJ2-7; D is possibly TRBD2 (5 bases). The sample consisted of CD4+ or CD8+ T cells sorted from blood, taken in a trial of the OX40 agonist ivuxolimab. CDR3 region: CASQASPPYEQYF. CDR3 nucleotides: TGTGCCAGCCAAGCTAGCCCTCCCTACGAGCAGTACTTC.